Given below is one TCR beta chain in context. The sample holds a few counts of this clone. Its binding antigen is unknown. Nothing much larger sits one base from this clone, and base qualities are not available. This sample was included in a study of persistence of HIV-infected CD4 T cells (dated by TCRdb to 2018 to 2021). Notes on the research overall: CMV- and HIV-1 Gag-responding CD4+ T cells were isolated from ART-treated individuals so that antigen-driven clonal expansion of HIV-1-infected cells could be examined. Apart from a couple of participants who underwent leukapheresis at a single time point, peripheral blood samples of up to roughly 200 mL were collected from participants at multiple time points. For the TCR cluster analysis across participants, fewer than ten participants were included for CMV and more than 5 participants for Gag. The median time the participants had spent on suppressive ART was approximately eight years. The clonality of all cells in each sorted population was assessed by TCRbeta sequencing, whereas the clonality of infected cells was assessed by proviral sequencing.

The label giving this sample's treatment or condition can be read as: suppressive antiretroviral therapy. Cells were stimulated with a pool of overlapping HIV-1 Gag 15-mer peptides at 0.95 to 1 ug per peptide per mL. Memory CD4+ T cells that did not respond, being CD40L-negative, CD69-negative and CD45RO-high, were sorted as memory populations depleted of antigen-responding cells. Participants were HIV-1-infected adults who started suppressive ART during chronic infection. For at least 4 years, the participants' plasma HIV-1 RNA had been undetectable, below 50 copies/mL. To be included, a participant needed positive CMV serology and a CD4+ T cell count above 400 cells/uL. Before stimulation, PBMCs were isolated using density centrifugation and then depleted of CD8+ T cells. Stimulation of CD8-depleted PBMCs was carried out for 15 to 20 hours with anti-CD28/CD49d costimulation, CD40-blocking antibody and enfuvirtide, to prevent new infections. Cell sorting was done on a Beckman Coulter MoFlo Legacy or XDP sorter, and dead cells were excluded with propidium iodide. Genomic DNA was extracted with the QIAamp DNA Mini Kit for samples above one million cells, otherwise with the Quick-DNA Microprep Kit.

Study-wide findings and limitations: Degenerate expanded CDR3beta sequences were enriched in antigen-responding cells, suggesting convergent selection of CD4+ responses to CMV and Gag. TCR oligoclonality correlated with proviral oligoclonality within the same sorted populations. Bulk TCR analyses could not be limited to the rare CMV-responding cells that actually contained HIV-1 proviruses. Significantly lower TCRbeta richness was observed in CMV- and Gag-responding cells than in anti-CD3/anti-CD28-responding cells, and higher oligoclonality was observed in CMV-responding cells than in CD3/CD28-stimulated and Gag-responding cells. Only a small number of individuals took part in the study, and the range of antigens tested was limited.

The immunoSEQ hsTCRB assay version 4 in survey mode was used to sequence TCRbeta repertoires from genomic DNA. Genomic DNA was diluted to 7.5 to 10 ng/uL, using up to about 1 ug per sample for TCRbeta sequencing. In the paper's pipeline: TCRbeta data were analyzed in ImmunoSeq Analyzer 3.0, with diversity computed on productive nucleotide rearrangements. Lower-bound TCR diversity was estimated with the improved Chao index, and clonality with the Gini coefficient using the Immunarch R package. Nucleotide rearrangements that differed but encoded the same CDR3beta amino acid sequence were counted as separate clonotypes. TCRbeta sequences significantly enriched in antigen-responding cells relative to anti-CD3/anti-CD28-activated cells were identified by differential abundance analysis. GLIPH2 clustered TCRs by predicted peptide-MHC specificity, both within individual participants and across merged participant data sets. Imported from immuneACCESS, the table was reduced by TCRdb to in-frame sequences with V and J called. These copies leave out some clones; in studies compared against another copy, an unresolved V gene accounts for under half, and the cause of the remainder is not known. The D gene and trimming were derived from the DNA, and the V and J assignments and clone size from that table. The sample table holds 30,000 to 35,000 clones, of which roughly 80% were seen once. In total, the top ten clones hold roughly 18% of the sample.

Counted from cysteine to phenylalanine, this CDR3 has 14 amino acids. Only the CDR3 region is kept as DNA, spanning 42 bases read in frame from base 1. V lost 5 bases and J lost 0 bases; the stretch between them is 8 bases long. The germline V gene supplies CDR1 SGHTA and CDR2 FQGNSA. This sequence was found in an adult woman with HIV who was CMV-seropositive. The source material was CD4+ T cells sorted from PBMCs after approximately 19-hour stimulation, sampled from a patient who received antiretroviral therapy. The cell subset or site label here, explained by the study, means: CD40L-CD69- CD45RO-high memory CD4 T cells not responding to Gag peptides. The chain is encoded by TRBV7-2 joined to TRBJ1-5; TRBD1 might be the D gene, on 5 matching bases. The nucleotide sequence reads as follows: TGTGCCAGCAGCCCAGGGCCTAGCAATCAGCCCCAGCATTTT. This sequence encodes CASSPGPSNQPQHF.